One and the same sample provided the 19 T cell receptor beta chains below, sequenced in a study of T-cell memory formation after mild COVID-19. TCRdb passed the 5' RACE reads through MiXCR, listing each CDR3 protein once. The sample lists fewer than 15,000 distinct CDR3 sequences; about a fifth were seen once. The sample was PBMCs or a T cell subset sorted from them (not recorded which). The receptor source for this set is a man between 18 and 35 years old who had mild COVID-19 (a few samples of this study predate the infection). Cell type and time point are not known.

This clonotype has a count of ten or more. CDR3 protein: CASSFGTVLGYTF. For the CDR3, the DNA is TGTGCCAGCAGTTTCGGGACAGTTTTAGGCTACACCTTC. This chain connects TRBV12-3 or TRBV12-4 to TRBJ1-2; 7 bases agree with TRBD1. V gave up 3 bases and J gave up 8 bases; unmatched junction bases: 6. The length of the CDR3 is 13 residues.

In its sample, this clonotype was seen many times. The chain employs TRBV20-1 and TRBJ2-1, with D tentatively TRBD2 (7 bases). V lost 2 bases, J lost 0 bases, and 17 bases lay in between. The CDR3 is made up of 17 amino acids. Germline CDR1 is DFQATT and CDR2 is SNEGSKA (reference sequence). CDR3 bases: TGCAGTGCTAGACTGGGTTTTGGGGGGGCCTCCTACAATGAGCAGTTCTTC. Its translation: CSARLGFGGASYNEQFF.

This clonotype occurred many times. The chain couples TRBV12-3 or TRBV12-4 to TRBJ2-5, with TRBD1 as a possible D gene (6 bases). This CDR3 comprises 16 residues. Trimming removed 5 bases at V and 1 base at J, with 17 bases between. The DNA of the CDR3 is TGTGCCAGCAGTCCTCGACAGGAGACCCTCCAAGAGACCCAGTACTTC. Protein: CASSPRQETLQETQYF.

Many counts were recorded for this clonotype. The genes are TRBV6-5 and TRBJ1-1; D is unclear. Germline-derived CDR1 and CDR2 are MNHEY and SVGAGI. This CDR3 has 13 residues. Deletions cut 6 bases from V and 1 base from J, with 9 bases between. CDR3 residues: CASRLGGNTEAFF. CDR3 DNA sequence: TGTGCCAGCAGACTCGGAGGGAACACTGAAGCTTTCTTT.

This clonotype was seen more than once but under ten times. The J gene is TRBJ1-2, the V gene TRBV25-1; 7 bases agree with TRBD1. Germline lookup yields CDR1 MGHDK and CDR2 SYGVNS. V was clipped by 3 bases and J by 3 bases; unmatched bases: 10. The CDR3 covers 16 residues. CDR3 region: CASSDSTGEGYYGYTF. CDR3 coding DNA: TGTGCCAGCAGTGATTCTACAGGGGAGGGTTACTATGGCTACACCTTC.

This clonotype appeared a few times. The chain has TRBV6-2 or TRBV6-3 and TRBJ2-1, with 10 bases matching TRBD2. Germline assignment: CDR1 MNHEY and CDR2 SVGEGT. The CDR3 has 15 residues. Trimming cost V 5 bases and J 8 bases; bases outside gene matches: 9. CDR3 sequence reads: CASSEGLAVVDEQFF. The DNA for the CDR3 is TGTGCCAGCAGTGAAGGACTAGCGGTCGTCGATGAGCAGTTCTTC.

This clonotype has at least ten counts. The chain employs TRBV28 and TRBJ2-5, with 10 nucleotides matching TRBD2. V lost 1 base, J lost 1 base, and 6 bases stayed unmatched. Germline values: CDR1 MDHEN, CDR2 SYDVKM. CDR3 size: 17 residues. The DNA for the CDR3 is TGTGCCAGCAGTTTATCGTTCCTAGCGGGGGCCCAAGAGACCCAGTACTTC. Protein product: CASSLSFLAGAQETQYF.

The rearrangement joins TRBV29-1 to TRBJ2-7; tentative D call: TRBD1 (6 bases). The CDR3 loop spans 13 amino acids. The V gene lost 6 bases and the J gene lost 1 base, with 13 bases spanning the gap. Germline loops: CDR1 SQVTM, CDR2 ANQGSEA. The CDR3 reads CSVYTGSSYEQYF. DNA for the CDR3: TGCAGCGTATATACAGGGTCATCCTACGAGCAGTACTTC.

There are many counts of this clonotype. The J gene is TRBJ2-4, the V gene TRBV7-2, with TRBD2 identical over 10 bases. The length of the CDR3 is 15 residues. The germline gives CDR1 SGHTA, CDR2 FQGNSA. Trimming took 3 bases from V and 5 from J; bases not matched to a gene: 4. DNA of the CDR3: TGTGCCAGCAGCTTCAGAGCGGGGGGGGAAAACATTCAGTACTTC. The encoded protein is CASSFRAGGENIQYF.

This clonotype was detected only a few times. J is TRBJ1-4 and V is TRBV7-2; no firm D call. The ends were cut back, 5 bases at V and 8 bases at J, with 15 bases in the middle. Looked up from germline, CDR1 is SGHTA and CDR2 is FQGNSA. The CDR3 runs to 14 residues. The CDR3 is CASSPTGLTEKLFF. CDR3 coding DNA: TGTGCCAGCAGCCCAACCGGGCTAACCGAAAAACTGTTTTTT.

This clonotype came up many times. The chain couples TRBV29-1 to TRBJ2-3; tentative D call: TRBD1 (7 bases). With 2 bases removed from V and 4 bases from J, the gap between germline ends came to 19 bases. CDR1 and CDR2 from the germline V gene are SQVTM and ANQGSEA. The CDR3 covers 16 residues. As DNA, the CDR3 is TGCAGCGTTGAATTGAGGGGGGACAGAGATGCAGATACGCAGTATTTT. This gives the protein CSVELRGDRDADTQYF.

The table lists this clonotype with many counts. The rearrangement joins TRBV6-6 to TRBJ2-3; 7 positions agree with TRBD2. Trimming removed 4 bases from V and 0 bases from J; junction bases left unmatched: 10. Germline CDR1 is MNHNY and CDR2 is SVGAGI (reference sequence). The CDR3 runs to 17 residues. As DNA, the CDR3 is TGTGCCAGCAGTTTCCCCGAGGGGAGGGCCAGCACAGATACGCAGTATTTT. Its protein is CASSFPEGRASTDTQYF.

The V call is TRBV7-2, the J call TRBJ2-1, with 8 bases fitting TRBD1. Germline V CDR1 and CDR2: SGHTA, FQGNSA. This CDR3 has 16 amino acids. V gave up 5 bases and J gave up 0 bases; unmatched junction bases: 6. CDR3: CASSAQTGVSYNEQFF. As DNA, the CDR3 is TGTGCCAGCAGCGCTCAGACAGGGGTCTCCTACAATGAGCAGTTCTTC.

This clonotype has ten or more counts. The genes are TRBV7-2 and TRBJ1-5, with D uncertain. The ends were cut back, 3 bases at V and 7 bases at J, with 10 bases in the middle. The CDR3 runs to 13 residues. CDR1 and CDR2 from the germline V gene are SGHTA and FQGNSA. This CDR3 is CASSLSQPQPQHF. CDR3 nucleotide sequence: TGTGCCAGCAGCTTGAGCCAGCCCCAGCCCCAGCATTTT.

This clonotype has at least ten counts. The rearrangement links TRBV7-9 to TRBJ1-2; D uncertain. Trimming removed 1 base at V and 0 bases at J, with 12 bases between. The CDR3 length is 16 residues. CDR1 and CDR2 from the germline V gene are SEHNR and FQNEAQ (reference sequence). This CDR3 reads CASSLGRSLANYGYTF. In nucleotides, the CDR3 is TGTGCCAGCAGCTTAGGAAGGTCGTTAGCTAACTATGGCTACACCTTC.

This chain connects TRBV5-4 to TRBJ2-7, with D unclear. Germline CDR1 and CDR2: SGHNT and YYREEE (reference sequence). The CDR3 loop spans 14 amino acids. V was pared by 1 base and J by 3 bases, with 11 bases between. The CDR3 bases are TGTGCCAGCAGCTTGCGTGGCAGGAGCTACGAGCAGTACGTC. Amino acid sequence: CASSLRGRSYEQYV.

This clonotype appeared many times. The chain joins TRBV7-2 to TRBJ2-1; D uncertain. Looked up from germline, CDR1 is SGHTA and CDR2 is FQGNSA. CDR3 length: 14 amino acids. The germline V and J ends were trimmed by 5 bases and 1 base, with 9 bases remaining between them. The CDR3: CASSPRHSYNEQFF. CDR3 in DNA: TGTGCCAGCAGCCCCAGGCATTCCTACAATGAGCAGTTCTTC.

The chain employs TRBV18 and TRBJ2-5, with D tentatively TRBD2 (6 bases). With 3 bases removed from V and 0 bases from J, the gap between germline ends came to 8 bases. The CDR3 is 14 residues long. In germline, CDR1 is KGHSH, CDR2 LQKENI. CDR3 protein: CASSPRDYQETQYF. CDR3 DNA sequence: TGTGCCAGCTCACCTCGGGACTACCAAGAGACCCAGTACTTC.

This clonotype was detected ten times or more. The chain is built from TRBV7-9 and TRBJ2-7; 8 nucleotides agree with TRBD1. The junction had 10 bases not matched to a gene; V was cut back by 5 bases and J by 4 bases. The CDR3 is 15 residues long. The germline V gene has CDR1 SEHNR and CDR2 FQNEAQ (reference sequence). CDR3 sequence: CASSPPRTGRYEQYF. CDR3 bases: TGTGCCAGCAGCCCGCCCCGGACAGGGAGGTACGAGCAGTACTTC.